The 19 T cell receptor beta chains below come from one sample, sequenced in a study of blood T cell repertoires in COVID-19. The repertoire was sequenced with immunoSEQ multiplex PCR; TCRdb's copy has only in-frame clones and lacks some. Among tens of thousands of clones listed, over 75% were seen once. Input material: peripheral blood. These receptors all come from a woman of 80 years or more with active or convalescent COVID-19.

CDR3 DNA: TGCAGCGTTGAGGGTCAGGATCGCACCGGGGAGCTGTTTTTT. It codes for CSVEGQDRTGELFF. This chain connects TRBV29-1 to TRBJ2-2; unclear D gene. Trimming stripped 3 bases from V and 4 bases from J, with 12 bases between. This CDR3 has 14 amino acids. CDR1 is SQVTM and CDR2 is ANQGSEA in the germline V gene.

This chain uses TRBV7-2 with TRBJ2-5, with D possibly matching TRBD1 (5 bases). Germline CDR1 reads SGHTA; CDR2 reads FQGNSA. The CDR3 consists of 13 residues. V gave up 7 bases and J gave up 5 bases, with 14 bases separating them. CDR3: CASTLLGPETQYF. The CDR3 DNA is TGTGCCAGCACCCTTTTGGGGCCCGAGACCCAGTACTTC.

The V call is TRBV10-3, the J call TRBJ1-2, with TRBD1 matching 7 bases. V lost 4 bases and J lost 5; bases outside the gene matches: 7. The CDR3 consists of 14 residues. CDR1 and CDR2 from the germline V gene are ENHRY and SYGVKD. The CDR3 nucleotides are TGTGCCATCAGTGGTGAGGGGGCGGTGTATGGCTACACCTTC. Its translation is CAISGEGAVYGYTF.

The rearrangement joins TRBV5-1 to TRBJ2-2, with unresolved D. The ends were cut back, 0 bases at V and 1 base at J, with 7 bases in the middle. Germline CDR1 reads SGHRS; CDR2 reads YFSETQ. CDR3 length equals 15 residues. In nucleotides, the CDR3 is TGCGCCAGCAGCTTGGGCCAGGAGAACACCGGGGAGCTGTTTTTT. Protein: CASSLGQENTGELFF.

The genes are TRBV7-6 and TRBJ2-3; 13 positions agree with TRBD2. CDR3 length: 16 amino acids. Germline V gene data show CDR1 as SGHVS and CDR2 as FNYEAQ. V was pared by 5 bases and J by 4 bases, with 6 bases of the junction left unmatched. The DNA of the CDR3 is TGTGCCAGCAGCCCTCGGACTAGCGGGGGATCAGATACGCAGTATTTT. Its translation is CASSPRTSGGSDTQYF. The full variable domain, rest sourced from reference TRBV7-6 and TRBJ2-3, is GAGVSQSPRYKVTKRGQDVALRCDPISGHVSLYWYRQALGQGPEFLTYFNYEAQQDKSGLPNDRFSAERPEGSISTLTIQRTEQRDSAMYRCASSPRTSGGSDTQYFGPGTRLTVL.

The gene calls are TRBV28 and TRBJ1-4; the D gene is possibly TRBD1 (5 bases). CDR3 length equals 14 residues. Looked up from germline, CDR1 is MDHEN and CDR2 is SYDVKM. Trimming cost V 6 bases and J 7 bases, with 15 bases left between them. The CDR3 sequence is CASSPTGLLEKLFF. The CDR3 coding sequence is TGTGCCAGCAGCCCTACGGGACTTCTTGAAAAACTGTTTTTT.

The chain links TRBV7-2 to TRBJ1-2; tentatively, D is TRBD1 (6 bases). Germline V gives CDR1 SGHTA, CDR2 FQGNSA. V lost 0 bases and J 8 bases, leaving 16 bases between the germline ends. The CDR3 has 15 residues. The CDR3 coding sequence is TGTGCCAGCAGCTTAGCGGGGGAACAGGGCTTGGGCTACACCTTC. Translation gives CASSLAGEQGLGYTF. The variable domain in full, completed from reference TRBV7-2 and TRBJ1-2, reads GAGVSQSPSNKVTEKGKDVELRCDPISGHTALYWYRQSLGQGLEFLIYFQGNSAPDKSGLPSDRFSAERTGGSVSTLTIQRTQQEDSAVYLCASSLAGEQGLGYTFGSGTRLTVV.

This sequence joins TRBV7-2 and TRBJ2-1, with D unclear. Germline V CDR1 and CDR2: SGHTA, FQGNSA. The CDR3 totals 15 residues. Trimming pared 2 bases from V and 3 bases from J, leaving 11 bases between. The CDR3 DNA sequence: TGTGCCAGCAGCTTACAGGTAAACCTCTACAATGAGCAGTTCTTC. Translating it yields CASSLQVNLYNEQFF.

The chain recombines TRBV2 with TRBJ2-3; 7 bases line up with TRBD2. V dropped 2 bases and J dropped 2; count of bases not matched to a gene: 4. The CDR3 spans 15 residues. Germline CDR1 reads SNHLY; CDR2 reads FYNNEI. The CDR3 is CASSEWGGATDTQYF. CDR3 bases: TGTGCCAGCAGTGAATGGGGGGGAGCCACAGATACGCAGTATTTT.

This chain joins TRBV9 and TRBJ1-2, with a tentative D call TRBD1 (5 bases). The CDR3 has 15 residues. Per germline, CDR1 SGDLS and CDR2 YYNGEE. V was cut by 3 bases and J by 1 base, with 13 bases left in between. The chain's CDR3 is CASSGSRQYNYGYTF. CDR3 bases: TGTGCCAGCAGCGGAAGTAGACAGTATAACTATGGCTACACCTTC. The full variable domain, with the rest looked up from reference TRBV9 and TRBJ1-2, is DSGVTQTPKHLITATGQRVTLRCSPRSGDLSVYWYQQSLDQGLQFLIQYYNGEERAKGNILERFSAQQFPDLHSELNLSSLELGDSALYFCASSGSRQYNYGYTFGSGTRLTVV.

J is TRBJ2-1 and V is TRBV19; D is unresolved. The CDR3 extends over 15 amino acids. Germline values: CDR1 LNHDA, CDR2 SQIVND (reference sequence). V lost 7 bases to trimming and J lost 0 bases, with 13 bases between them. The CDR3 loop reads CASTDLESSYNEQFF. As DNA, the CDR3 is TGTGCCAGTACCGACTTAGAGAGCTCCTACAATGAGCAGTTCTTC.

The V gene is TRBV3-1 (or the pseudogene TRBV3-2), the J gene TRBJ1-2; the D is unclear. The CDR3 spans 15 residues. CDR1 and CDR2 from the germline V gene are LGHDT and YNNKEL (reference sequence). Trimming removed 0 bases from V and 5 bases from J, with 13 bases in between. CDR3 sequence (DNA): TGTGCCAGCAGCCAAGATCTTAGCGAGGCATATGGCTACACCTTC. Residues: CASSQDLSEAYGYTF.

This clone was recorded a few times. The chain is built from TRBV4-2 and TRBJ2-7; 12 bases line up with TRBD1. Germline CDR1 LGHNA, CDR2 YNFKEQ. The trim removed 1 base at V and 4 bases at J, leaving 5 bases unmatched. There are 16 residues in the CDR3. The CDR3 loop is CASSQAGGQGAYEQYF. For the CDR3, the DNA is TGTGCCAGCAGCCAAGCTGGGGGACAGGGGGCTTACGAGCAGTACTTC.

Here the CDR3 reads CASSLGLAGGQETQYF. The CDR3 DNA reads as TGCGCCAGCAGCCTGGGACTAGCGGGGGGCCAAGAGACCCAGTACTTC. The chain uses TRBV5-1 and TRBJ2-5; TRBD2 agrees at 15 bases. V trimming: 4 bases; J trimming: 1 base; junction bases outside the gene matches: 2. The CDR3 is 16 residues long. Per the germline V gene, CDR1 is SGHRS and CDR2 is YFSETQ.

In this sample, this clone turned up a few times. The chain is built from TRBV12-3 or TRBV12-4 and TRBJ2-4; D unresolved. Deletions cut 3 bases from V and 2 bases from J, with 2 bases between. CDR3 length: 12 residues. CDR3 sequence reads: CASSFTKNIQYF. In DNA, the CDR3 is TGTGCCAGCAGTTTCACCAAAAACATTCAGTACTTC.

This chain uses TRBV12-3 or TRBV12-4 with TRBJ1-3; unclear D gene. CDR3 size: 13 residues. Trimming shortened V by 1 base and J by 4 bases, and 5 bases separated the two germline ends. CDR3 bases: TGTGCCAGCAGTTTAGGGGCAGGAAACACCATATATTTT. Translating gives CASSLGAGNTIYF.

This clone was counted a single time. This chain joins TRBV20-1 and TRBJ2-5; 12 positions match TRBD2. The ends lost 3 bases at V and 5 bases at J; junction bases unmatched: 7. This CDR3 has 15 residues. Germline CDR1 is DFQATT and CDR2 is SNEGSKA (reference sequence). The DNA for the CDR3 is TGCAGTGCTAGTAGGCCTAGCGGGGGGGCTGAGACCCAGTACTTC. It codes for CSASRPSGGAETQYF.

This clone was counted a single time. This chain uses TRBV6-2 or TRBV6-3 with TRBJ1-1; tentative D call: TRBD1 (6 bases). From germline, CDR1 is MNHEY and CDR2 SVGEGT. Trimming left V 5 bases short and J 3 bases short, with 13 bases between. This CDR3 has 14 residues. This CDR3 is CASSRRGGDTEAFF. In nucleotides, the CDR3 is TGTGCCAGCAGTCGCAGGGGAGGGGACACTGAAGCTTTCTTT.

In regard to this clone: The germline gene is not matched at one end of the junction; a read error may be the cause. This sequence joins TRBV28 and TRBJ1-3; D perhaps matches TRBD1 (5 bases). This CDR3 is built from 15 residues. Germline V gene sequence: CDR1 MDHEN, CDR2 SYDVKM. Here the CDR3 reads CASSFMIGAGNTIYF. CDR3 DNA sequence: TGTGCCAGCAGTTTCATGATTGGGGCTGGGAACACCATATATTTT.